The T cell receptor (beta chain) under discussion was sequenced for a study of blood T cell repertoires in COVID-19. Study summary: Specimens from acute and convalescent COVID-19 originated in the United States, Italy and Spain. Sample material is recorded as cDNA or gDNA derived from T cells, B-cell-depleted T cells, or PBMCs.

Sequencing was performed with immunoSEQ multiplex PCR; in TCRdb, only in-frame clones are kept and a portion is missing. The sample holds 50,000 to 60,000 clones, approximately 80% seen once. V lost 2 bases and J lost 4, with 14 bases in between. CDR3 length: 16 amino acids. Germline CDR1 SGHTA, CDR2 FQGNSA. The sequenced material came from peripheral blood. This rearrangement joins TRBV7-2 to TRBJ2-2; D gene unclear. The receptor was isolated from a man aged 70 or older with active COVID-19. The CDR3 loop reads CASSLHSSPVTGELFF. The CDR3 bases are TGTGCCAGCAGCTTACACAGCTCGCCGGTCACCGGGGAGCTGTTTTTT.